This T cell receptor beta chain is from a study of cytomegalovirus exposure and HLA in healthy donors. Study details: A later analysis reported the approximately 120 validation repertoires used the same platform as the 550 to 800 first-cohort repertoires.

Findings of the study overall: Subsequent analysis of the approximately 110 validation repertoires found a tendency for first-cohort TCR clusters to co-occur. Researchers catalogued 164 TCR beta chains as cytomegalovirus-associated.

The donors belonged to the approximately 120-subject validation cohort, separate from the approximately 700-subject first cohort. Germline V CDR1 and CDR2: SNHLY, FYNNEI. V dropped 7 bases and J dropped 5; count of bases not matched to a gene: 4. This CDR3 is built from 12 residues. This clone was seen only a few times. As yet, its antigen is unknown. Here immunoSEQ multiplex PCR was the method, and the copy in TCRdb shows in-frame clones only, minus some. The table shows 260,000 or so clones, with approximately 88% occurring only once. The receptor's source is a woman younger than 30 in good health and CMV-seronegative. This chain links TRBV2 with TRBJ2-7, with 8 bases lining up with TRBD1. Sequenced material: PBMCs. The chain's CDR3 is CASTRDRHEQYF. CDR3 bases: TGTGCCAGCACCCGGGACAGGCACGAGCAGTACTTC.